Sequencing of this T cell receptor beta chain was carried out in a study of neurological immune-mediated disorders. Germline CDR1 reads SGHKS; CDR2 reads YYEKEE (reference sequence). This CDR3 spans 16 amino acids. V was clipped by 0 bases and J by 3 bases, with 12 bases between them. Time point given: longitudinal time-point 3. Blood bank volunteers in Maryland, USA, served as healthy controls. This clonotype has at least ten counts. What it recognizes is unknown. Study results and caveats: The expanded clones of different subjects shared no CDR3 amino acid sequences (suggesting private repertoires in all groups).

TCRdb re-analysed the 5' RACE reads in MiXCR, keeping a single row per CDR3 protein. The sample lists approximately 45,000 distinct CDR3 sequences, approximately 15% occurring once. The chain employs TRBV5-5 and TRBJ2-2; the D gene is possibly TRBD1 (5 bases). The sample was PBMCs. This TCR derives from a man younger than 40 in good health. DNA of the CDR3: TGTGCCAGCAGCTTGGCTACCCGACAGTACACCGGGGAGCTGTTTTTT. Protein: CASSLATRQYTGELFF.